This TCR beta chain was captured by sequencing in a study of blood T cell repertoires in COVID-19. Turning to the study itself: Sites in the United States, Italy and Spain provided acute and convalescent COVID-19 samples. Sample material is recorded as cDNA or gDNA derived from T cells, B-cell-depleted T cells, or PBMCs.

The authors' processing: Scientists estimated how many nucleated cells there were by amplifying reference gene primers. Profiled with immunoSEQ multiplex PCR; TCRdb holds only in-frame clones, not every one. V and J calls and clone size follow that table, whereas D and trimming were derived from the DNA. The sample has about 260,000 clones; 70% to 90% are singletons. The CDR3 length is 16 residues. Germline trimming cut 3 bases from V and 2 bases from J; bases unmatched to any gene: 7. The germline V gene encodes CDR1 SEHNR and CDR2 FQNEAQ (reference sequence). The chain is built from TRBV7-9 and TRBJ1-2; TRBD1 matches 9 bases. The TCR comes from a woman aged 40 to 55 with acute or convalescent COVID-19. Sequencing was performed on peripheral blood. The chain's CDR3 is CASSFWDREENYGYTF. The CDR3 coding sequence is TGTGCCAGCAGCTTTTGGGACAGGGAAGAAAACTATGGCTACACCTTC.